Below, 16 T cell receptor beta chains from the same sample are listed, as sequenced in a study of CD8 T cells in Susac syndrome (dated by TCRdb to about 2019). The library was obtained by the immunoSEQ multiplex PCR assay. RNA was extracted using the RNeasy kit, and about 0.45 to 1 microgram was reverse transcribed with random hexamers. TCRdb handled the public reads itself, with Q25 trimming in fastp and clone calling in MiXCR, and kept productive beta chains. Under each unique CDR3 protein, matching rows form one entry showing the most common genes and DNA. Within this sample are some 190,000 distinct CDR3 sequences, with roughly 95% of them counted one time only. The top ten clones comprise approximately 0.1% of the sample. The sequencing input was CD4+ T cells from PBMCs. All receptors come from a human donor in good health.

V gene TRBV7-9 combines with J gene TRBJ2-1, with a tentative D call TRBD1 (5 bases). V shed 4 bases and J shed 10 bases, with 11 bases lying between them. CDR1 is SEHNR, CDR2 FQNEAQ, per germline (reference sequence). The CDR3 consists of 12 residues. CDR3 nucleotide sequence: TGTGCCAGCAGCTCATCAGGGTACGAGCAGTTCTTC. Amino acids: CASSSSGYEQFF.

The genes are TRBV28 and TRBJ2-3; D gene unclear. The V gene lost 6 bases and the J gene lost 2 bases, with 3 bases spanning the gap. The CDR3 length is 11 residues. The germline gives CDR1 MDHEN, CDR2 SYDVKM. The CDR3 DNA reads TGTGCCAGCAGGTTCACAGATACGCAGTATTTT. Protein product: CASRFTDTQYF.

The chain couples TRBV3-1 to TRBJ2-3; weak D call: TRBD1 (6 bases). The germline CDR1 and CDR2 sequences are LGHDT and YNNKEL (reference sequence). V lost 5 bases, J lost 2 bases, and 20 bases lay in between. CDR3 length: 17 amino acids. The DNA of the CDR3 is TGTGCCAGCAGCTCGCAACTTTGGACAGAAAACACAGATACGCAGTATTTT. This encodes CASSSQLWTENTDTQYF.

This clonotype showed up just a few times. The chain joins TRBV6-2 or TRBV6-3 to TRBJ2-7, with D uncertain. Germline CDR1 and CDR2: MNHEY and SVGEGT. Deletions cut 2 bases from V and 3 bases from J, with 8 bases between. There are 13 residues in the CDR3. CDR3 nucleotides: TGTGCCAGCAGTTACGACCCTTACTACGAGCAGTACGTC. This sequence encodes CASSYDPYYEQYV.

In DNA, the CDR3 is TGTGCCAGCAGCCGCCCGGGGAGAGATAACTATGGCTACACCTTC. Amino acids: CASSRPGRDNYGYTF. V usage is TRBV7-2 and J usage is TRBJ1-2; D is unresolved. V lost 5 bases and J lost 1, with 14 bases in between. The germline gives CDR1 SGHTA, CDR2 FQGNSA. This CDR3 has 15 amino acids.

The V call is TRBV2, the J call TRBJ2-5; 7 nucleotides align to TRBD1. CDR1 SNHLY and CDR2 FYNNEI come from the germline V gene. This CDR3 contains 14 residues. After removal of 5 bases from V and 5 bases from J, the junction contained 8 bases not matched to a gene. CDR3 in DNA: TGTGCCAGCAGTATTTCCGGGACAGTCGAGACCCAGTACTTC. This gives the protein CASSISGTVETQYF.

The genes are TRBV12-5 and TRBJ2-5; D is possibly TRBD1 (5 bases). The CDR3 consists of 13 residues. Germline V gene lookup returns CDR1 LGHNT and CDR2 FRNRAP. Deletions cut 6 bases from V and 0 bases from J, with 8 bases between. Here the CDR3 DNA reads TGTGCTAGTGGAAGGGGTGACCAAGAGACCCAGTACTTC. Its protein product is CASGRGDQETQYF.

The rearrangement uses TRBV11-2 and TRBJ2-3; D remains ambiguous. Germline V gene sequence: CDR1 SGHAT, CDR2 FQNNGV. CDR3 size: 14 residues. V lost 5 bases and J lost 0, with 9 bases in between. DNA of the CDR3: TGTGCCAGCAGCCCCGAGACTAGCACAGATACGCAGTATTTT. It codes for CASSPETSTDTQYF.

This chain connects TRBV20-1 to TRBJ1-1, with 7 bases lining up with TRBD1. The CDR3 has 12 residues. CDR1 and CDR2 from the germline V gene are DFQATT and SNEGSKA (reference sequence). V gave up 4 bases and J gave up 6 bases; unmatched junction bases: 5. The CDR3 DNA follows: TGCAGTGCTAACAGGGGCGGCGCTGAAGCTTTCTTT. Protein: CSANRGGAEAFF.

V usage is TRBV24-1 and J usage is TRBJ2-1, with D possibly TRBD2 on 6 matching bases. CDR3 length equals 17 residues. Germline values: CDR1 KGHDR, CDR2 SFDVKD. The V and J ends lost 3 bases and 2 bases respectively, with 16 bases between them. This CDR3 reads CATSDAIAALTYNEQFF. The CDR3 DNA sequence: TGTGCCACCAGTGATGCAATAGCGGCTCTGACCTACAATGAGCAGTTCTTC.

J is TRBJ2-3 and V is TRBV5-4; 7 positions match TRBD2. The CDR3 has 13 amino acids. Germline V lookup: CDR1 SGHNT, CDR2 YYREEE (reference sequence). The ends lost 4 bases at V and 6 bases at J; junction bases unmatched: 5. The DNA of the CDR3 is TGTGCCAGCAGCATCGACGGGAGGGATACGCAGTATTTT. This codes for CASSIDGRDTQYF. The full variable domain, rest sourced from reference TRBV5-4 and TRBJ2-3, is ETGVTQSPTHLIKTRGQQVTLRCSSQSGHNTVSWYQQALGQGPQFIFQYYREEENGRGNFPPRFSGLQFPNYSSELNVNALELDDSALYLCASSIDGRDTQYFGPGTRLTVL.

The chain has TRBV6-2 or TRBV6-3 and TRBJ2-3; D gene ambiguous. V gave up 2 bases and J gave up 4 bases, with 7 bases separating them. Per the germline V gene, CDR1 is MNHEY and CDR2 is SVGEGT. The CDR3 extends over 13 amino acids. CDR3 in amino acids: CASSYGPPDTQYF. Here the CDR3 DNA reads TGTGCCAGCAGTTACGGGCCTCCAGATACGCAGTATTTT.

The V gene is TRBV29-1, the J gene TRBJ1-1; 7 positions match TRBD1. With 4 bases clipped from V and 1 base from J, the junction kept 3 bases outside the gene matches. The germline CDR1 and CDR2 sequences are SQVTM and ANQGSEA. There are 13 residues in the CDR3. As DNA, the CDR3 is TGCAGCGTTGCGACAGGGAGGAACACTGAAGCTTTCTTT. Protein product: CSVATGRNTEAFF. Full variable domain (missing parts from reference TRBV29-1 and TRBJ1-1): SAVISQKPSRDICQRGTSLTIQCQVDSQVTMMFWYRQQPGQSLTLIATANQGSEATYESGFVIDKFPISRPNLTFSTLTVSNMSPEDSSIYLCSVATGRNTEAFFGQGTRLTVV.

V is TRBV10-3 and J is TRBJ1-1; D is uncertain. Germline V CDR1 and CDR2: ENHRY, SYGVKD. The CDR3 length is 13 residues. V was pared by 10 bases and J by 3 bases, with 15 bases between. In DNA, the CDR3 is TGTGCCACTATCCCCCGGGCGGACACTGAAGCTTTCTTT. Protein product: CATIPRADTEAFF.

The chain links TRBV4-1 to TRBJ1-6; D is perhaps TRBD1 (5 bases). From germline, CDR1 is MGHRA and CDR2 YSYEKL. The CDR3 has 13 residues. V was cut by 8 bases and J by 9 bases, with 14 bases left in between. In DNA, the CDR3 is TGCGCCAGCGGGGGGGAATGGAGTTCACCCCTCCACTTT. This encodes CASGGEWSSPLHF.

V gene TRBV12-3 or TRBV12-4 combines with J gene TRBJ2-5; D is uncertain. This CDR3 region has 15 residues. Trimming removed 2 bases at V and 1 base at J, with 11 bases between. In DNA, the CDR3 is TGTGCCAGCAGTTTACGACACCCCAGCCAAGAGACCCAGTACTTC. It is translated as CASSLRHPSQETQYF.